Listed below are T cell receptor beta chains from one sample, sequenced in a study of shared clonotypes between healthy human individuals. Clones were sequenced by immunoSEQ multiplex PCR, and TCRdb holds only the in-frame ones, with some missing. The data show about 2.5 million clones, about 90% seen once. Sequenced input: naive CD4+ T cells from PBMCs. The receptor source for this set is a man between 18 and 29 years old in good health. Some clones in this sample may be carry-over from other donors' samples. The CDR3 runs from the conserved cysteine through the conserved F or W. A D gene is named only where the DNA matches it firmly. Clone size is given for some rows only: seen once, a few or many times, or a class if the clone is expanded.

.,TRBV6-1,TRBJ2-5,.,CASSEYVRTAGKGETQYF,TGTGCCAGCAGTGAATACGTAAGGACGGCCGGAAAAGGGGAGACCCAGTACTTC
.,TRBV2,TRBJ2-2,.,CASSGSGWSNTGELFF,TGTGCCAGCAGTGGGAGCGGTTGGAGTAACACCGGGGAGCTGTTTTTT
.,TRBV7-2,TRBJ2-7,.,CASSFTSFYEQYF,TGTGCCAGCAGCTTTACTAGTTTCTACGAGCAGTACTTC
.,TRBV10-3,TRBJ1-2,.,CAIRTEPDVAGYTF,TGTGCCATCAGGACCGAACCTGACGTCGCGGGCTACACCTTC
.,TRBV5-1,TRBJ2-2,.,CASTPPGRGSTGELFF,TGCGCCAGCACCCCCCCGGGACGGGGATCCACCGGGGAGCTGTTTTTT
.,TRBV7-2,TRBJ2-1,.,CASSLAVGNEQFF,TGTGCCAGCAGCTTAGCTGTAGGGAATGAGCAGTTCTTC
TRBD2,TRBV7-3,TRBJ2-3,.,CASSNIAGGPGDTQYF,TGTGCCAGCAGCAATATAGCGGGAGGGCCCGGAGATACGCAGTATTTT
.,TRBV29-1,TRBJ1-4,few,CSGGENEKLFF,TGCAGCGGGGGGGAGAATGAAAAACTGTTTTTT
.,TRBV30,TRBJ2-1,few,CAWSHYNEQFF,TGTGCCTGGAGCCACTACAATGAGCAGTTCTTC
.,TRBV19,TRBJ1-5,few,CASSSLLGDQPQHF,TGTGCCAGTAGTTCCTTGCTTGGGGATCAGCCCCAGCATTTT
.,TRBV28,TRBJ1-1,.,CASSLYAKLNTEAFF,TGTGCCAGCAGTTTATATGCGAAGCTGAACACTGAAGCTTTCTTT
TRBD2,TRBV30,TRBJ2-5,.,CAWSDPLAGETQYF,TGTGCCTGGAGTGACCCACTAGCGGGTGAGACCCAGTACTTC
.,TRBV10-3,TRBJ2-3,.,CAISESSLLAGTDTQYF,TGTGCCATCAGTGAGTCTTCCTTACTAGCTGGCACAGATACGCAGTATTTT
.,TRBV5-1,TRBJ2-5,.,CASSLTPQETQYF,TGCGCCAGCAGCTTGACCCCGCAAGAGACCCAGTACTTC
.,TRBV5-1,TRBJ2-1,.,CASSFGTTIVYEQFF,TGCGCCAGCAGCTTCGGGACAACGATTGTCTATGAGCAGTTCTTC
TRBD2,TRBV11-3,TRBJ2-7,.,CASSSGTSSLEQYF,TGTGCCAGCAGCTCCGGGACTAGCTCCCTCGAGCAGTACTTC
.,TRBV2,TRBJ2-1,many,CASGRSGILYNEQFF,TGTGCCAGCGGACGTAGCGGAATACTCTACAATGAGCAGTTCTTC
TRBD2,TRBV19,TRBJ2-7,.,CASSTTSGSLSEQYF,TGTGCCAGTAGTACAACTAGCGGGAGTCTTTCCGAGCAGTACTTC
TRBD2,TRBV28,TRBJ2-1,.,CASRPPLGGSSYNEQFF,TGTGCCAGCAGGCCACCCCTTGGCGGGAGCTCCTACAATGAGCAGTTCTTC
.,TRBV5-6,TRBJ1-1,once,CASSLNSNTEAFF,TGTGCCAGCAGCCTCAACTCCAACACTGAAGCTTTCTTT
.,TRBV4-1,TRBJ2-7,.,CASGPALQGTYEQYF,TGCGCCAGCGGCCCGGCCCTGCAGGGTACCTACGAGCAGTACTTC
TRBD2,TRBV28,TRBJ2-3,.,CASRLSRRGADTQYF,TGTGCCAGCAGACTATCGCGCCGGGGGGCAGATACGCAGTATTTT
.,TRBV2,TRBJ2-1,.,CASSGLTGGEGQFF,TGTGCCAGCAGCGGACTTACAGGAGGGGAAGGGCAGTTCTTC
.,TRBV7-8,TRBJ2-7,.,CASSRTASYEQYF,TGTGCCAGCAGCCGGACAGCCTCCTACGAGCAGTACTTC
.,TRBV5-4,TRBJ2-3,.,CASSPEAPTSTDTQYF,TGTGCCAGCAGCCCGGAGGCTCCCACATCCACAGATACGCAGTATTTT
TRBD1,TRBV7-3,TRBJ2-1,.,CASSPKAGTGAINEQFF,TGTGCCAGCAGCCCTAAAGCCGGGACAGGGGCCATCAATGAGCAGTTCTTC
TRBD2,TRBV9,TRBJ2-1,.,CASSNGEGELQNEQFF,TGTGCCAGCAGCAATGGGGAGGGTGAGCTACAAAATGAGCAGTTCTTC
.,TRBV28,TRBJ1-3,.,CASRYTGKSGNTIYF,TGTGCCAGCAGATACACAGGGAAGTCTGGAAACACCATATATTTT
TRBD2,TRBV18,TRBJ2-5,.,CASSPGLAEIETQYF,TGTGCCAGCTCACCAGGACTAGCGGAGATAGAGACCCAGTACTTC
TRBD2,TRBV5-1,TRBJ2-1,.,CASSFSGNNNEQFF,TGCGCCAGCAGCTTCAGCGGGAATAACAATGAGCAGTTCTTC
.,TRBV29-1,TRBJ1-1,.,CSVVQTGMNTEAFF,TGCAGCGTTGTCCAGACGGGGATGAACACTGAAGCTTTCTTT
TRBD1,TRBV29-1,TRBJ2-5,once,CSFTGGPDQEAQYF,TGCAGCTTTACAGGGGGCCCGGACCAAGAGGCCCAGTACTTC
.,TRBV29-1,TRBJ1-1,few,CSVARLNTEAFF,TGCAGCGTCGCTCGTTTGAACACTGAAGCTTTCTTT
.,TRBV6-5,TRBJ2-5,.,CASSYSRVPGETQYF,TGTGCCAGCAGTTATAGCCGGGTCCCAGGAGAGACCCAGTACTTC
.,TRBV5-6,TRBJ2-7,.,CASSLRGGFHEQYF,TGTGCCAGCAGCTTGAGAGGGGGATTCCACGAGCAGTACTTC
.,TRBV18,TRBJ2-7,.,CASSPPTKQSYEQYF,TGTGCCAGCTCACCACCGACTAAACAGTCCTACGAGCAGTACTTC
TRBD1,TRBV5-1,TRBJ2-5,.,CASSLHRGWETQYF,TGCGCCAGCAGCTTACACAGGGGTTGGGAGACCCAGTACTTC
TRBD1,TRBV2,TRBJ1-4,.,CANGDRVNEKLFF,TGTGCCAACGGGGACAGGGTGAATGAAAAACTGTTTTTT
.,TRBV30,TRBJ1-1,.,CAWRYESEAFF,TGTGCCTGGAGGTACGAATCTGAAGCTTTCTTT
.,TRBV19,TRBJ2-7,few,CASSGQGGNEQYF,TGTGCCAGTAGTGGACAGGGAGGGAACGAGCAGTACTTC
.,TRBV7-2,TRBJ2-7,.,CASSDLNPYSYEQYF,TGTGCCAGCAGCGACTTAAATCCCTACTCCTACGAGCAGTACTTC
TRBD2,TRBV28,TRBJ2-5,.,CASSPAGALKTQYF,TGTGCCAGCAGCCCCGCGGGAGCGTTAAAGACCCAGTACTTC
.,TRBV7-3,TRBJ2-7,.,CASSLISLSSYEQYF,TGTGCCAGCAGCTTAATCTCGCTTAGCTCTTACGAGCAGTACTTC
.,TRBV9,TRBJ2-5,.,CASSFDESGAQYF,TGTGCCAGTTCCTTTGACGAATCCGGGGCTCAGTACTTC
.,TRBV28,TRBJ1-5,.,CASSSPVWPQHF,TGTGCCAGCAGTTCCCCGGTATGGCCCCAGCATTTT
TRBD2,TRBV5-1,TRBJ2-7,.,CASSLVGSGSGEVEQYF,TGCGCCAGCAGCTTGGTTGGTAGCGGGTCCGGAGAGGTAGAGCAGTACTTC
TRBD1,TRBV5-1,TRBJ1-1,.,CASCRDRARNTEAFF,TGCGCCAGCTGCCGGGACAGGGCTAGGAACACTGAAGCTTTCTTT
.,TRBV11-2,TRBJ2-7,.,CASSLGTEQYF,TGTGCCAGCAGCTTAGGTACCGAGCAGTACTTC
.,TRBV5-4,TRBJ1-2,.,CASSLAGAGGRYTF,TGTGCCAGCAGCTTGGCCGGGGCAGGAGGGCGCTACACCTTC
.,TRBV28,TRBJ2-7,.,CASSSTPRGSTYEQYF,TGTGCCAGCAGTTCAACACCCCGGGGCTCGACCTACGAGCAGTACTTC
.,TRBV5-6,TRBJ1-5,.,CASSFRGTEDSNQPQHF,TGTGCCAGCAGCTTCCGAGGTACGGAGGATAGCAATCAGCCCCAGCATTTT